The 16 T cell receptor beta chains below come from one sample, sequenced in a study of CD8 T cells in Susac syndrome. After extraction with the RNeasy kit, roughly 0.5 to 1 ug of the RNA was reverse transcribed using random hexamers. TCRdb used MiXCR to reprocess the immunoSEQ multiplex PCR reads, holding one entry per CDR3 protein. Of roughly 200,000 distinct CDR3 sequences in the sample, just under 95% were seen once. The sequenced material came from CD4+ T cells from PBMCs. These TCRs come from a human donor in good health.

The gene calls are TRBV29-1 and TRBJ1-2; 7 nucleotides match TRBD1. CDR1 and CDR2 from the germline V gene are SQVTM and ANQGSEA. With V trimmed by 6 bases and J by 8 bases, 6 bases remained unmatched. The CDR3 extends over 11 amino acids. The CDR3 nucleotides read TGCAGCGTAGGACAGGATCGAGGCTACACCTTC. This encodes CSVGQDRGYTF.

The chain links TRBV16 to TRBJ1-1, with a tentative D call TRBD1 (6 bases). V lost 4 bases to trimming and J lost 3 bases, with 12 bases between them. The CDR3 is made up of 14 amino acids. CDR1 and CDR2 (germline): KGHSY, FQNENV. Here the CDR3 reads CASSRHQGYTEAFF. DNA for the CDR3: TGTGCCAGCAGCCGCCATCAGGGGTACACTGAAGCTTTCTTT.

The chain uses TRBV5-1 and TRBJ2-1; 8 bases map to TRBD2. V shed 4 bases, J shed 5 bases, and the junction held 5 bases outside the gene matches. This CDR3 has 14 residues. CDR1 and CDR2 (germline): SGHRS, YFSETQ. The CDR3 region is CASSDGTSHNEQFF. CDR3 DNA sequence: TGCGCCAGCAGCGATGGGACTAGTCACAATGAGCAGTTCTTC.

In its sample, this clonotype was seen once. The DNA of the CDR3 is TGTGCCAGCTCACGCGGGGACAGGTACAATGAGCAGTTCTTC. This gives the protein CASSRGDRYNEQFF. This rearrangement joins TRBV18 to TRBJ2-1; 8 nucleotides match TRBD1. With V trimmed by 4 bases and J by 4 bases, 3 bases remained unmatched. The germline gives CDR1 KGHSH, CDR2 LQKENI. This CDR3 spans 14 amino acids. Variable domain in full (rest from reference TRBV18 and TRBJ2-1): NAGVMQNPRHLVRRRGQEARLRCSPMKGHSHVYWYRQLPEEGLKFMVYLQKENIIDESGMPKERFSAEFPKEGPSILRIQQVVRGDSAAYFCASSRGDRYNEQFFGPGTRLTVL.

The rearrangement links TRBV12-3 or TRBV12-4 to TRBJ1-1, with D unresolved. V dropped 6 bases and J dropped 1 base, with 15 bases sitting between them. The CDR3 contains 15 residues. CDR3 bases: TGTGCCAGCAGCCTCGGGTTGGACCCGAACACTGAAGCTTTCTTT. Protein sequence: CASSLGLDPNTEAFF.

The V and J genes are TRBV29-1 and TRBJ2-7; a possible D gene is TRBD2 (6 bases). Germline CDR1 and CDR2: SQVTM and ANQGSEA. The CDR3 covers 12 residues. The V end was cut by 7 bases, the J end by 4 bases, with 14 bases between. CDR3 region: CSGALGGYEQYF. In DNA form, the CDR3 reads TGCAGCGGAGCCCTGGGGGGTTACGAGCAGTACTTC.

This clonotype occurred once. Here the CDR3 reads CASSPFSGANVLTF. CDR3 DNA: TGTGCCAGCAGCCCTTTCTCTGGGGCCAACGTCCTGACTTTC. The V call is TRBV3-1, the J call TRBJ2-6; the D is unclear. Germline values: CDR1 LGHDT, CDR2 YNNKEL (reference sequence). This CDR3 spans 14 amino acids. The V gene lost 4 bases and the J gene lost 0 bases, with 4 bases spanning the gap.

For the CDR3, the DNA is TGTGCCAGCAGCGGGGACAGCTACTCCTACGAGCAGTACTTC. The encoded protein is CASSGDSYSYEQYF. The gene calls are TRBV9 and TRBJ2-7; 7 nucleotides match TRBD1. The CDR3 contains 14 residues. Trimming removed 3 bases from V and 0 bases from J; junction bases left unmatched: 3. Germline V lookup: CDR1 SGDLS, CDR2 YYNGEE.

CDR3 DNA: TGTGCCTGGAGGGACAAAAAGGCAGGCCAAGAGACCCAGTACTTC. The encoded protein is CAWRDKKAGQETQYF. This chain joins TRBV30 and TRBJ2-5, with TRBD1 as a possible D gene (5 bases). The CDR3 sequence is 15 residues long. Germline V gene sequence: CDR1 GTSNPN, CDR2 SVGIG (reference sequence). Trimming removed 3 bases at V and 1 base at J, with 15 bases between.

The chain has TRBV6-1 and TRBJ1-2, with D possibly TRBD1 on 6 matching bases. V was clipped by 6 bases and J by 8 bases, with 16 bases between them. This CDR3 is built from 13 residues. Germline loops: CDR1 MNHNS, CDR2 SASEGT. The CDR3 sequence: CASRRVQGQGYTF. CDR3 nucleotides: TGTGCCAGCAGGAGGGTCCAGGGGCAGGGCTACACCTTC.

The chain has TRBV9 and TRBJ2-7, with 7 bases identical to TRBD2. From germline, CDR1 is SGDLS and CDR2 YYNGEE. The CDR3 covers 13 residues. With 6 bases clipped from V and 8 bases from J, the junction kept 11 bases outside the gene matches. CDR3 sequence reads: CASTPVGEGQQYF. In DNA form, the CDR3 reads TGTGCCAGCACCCCAGTCGGGGAGGGGCAGCAGTACTTC.

The V call is TRBV20-1, the J call TRBJ2-1; 7 bases agree with TRBD1. V shed 5 bases and J 3 bases; nucleotides not matched to a gene: 7. Germline V gene lookup returns CDR1 DFQATT and CDR2 SNEGSKA (reference sequence). The CDR3 is 14 amino acids. CDR3 DNA sequence: TGCAGTGCTCTCCGGGACAGTCACTACAATGAGCAGTTCTTC. Residues: CSALRDSHYNEQFF.

V gene TRBV2 combines with J gene TRBJ2-5, with D unresolved. V shed 2 bases and J shed 4 bases, with 5 bases lying between them. Per germline, CDR1 SNHLY and CDR2 FYNNEI. The CDR3 sequence is 12 residues long. CDR3: CASSEMGETQYF. The CDR3 DNA reads TGTGCCAGCAGTGAAATGGGAGAGACCCAGTACTTC.

The chain carries TRBV2 and TRBJ1-1, with D perhaps TRBD1 (6 bases). Germline V lookup: CDR1 SNHLY, CDR2 FYNNEI. The V gene lost 4 bases and the J gene lost 3 bases, with 12 bases spanning the gap. This CDR3 comprises 14 residues. CDR3 in DNA: TGTGCCAGCAGTGGCTACAGGGAGCACACTGAAGCTTTCTTT. This codes for CASSGYREHTEAFF. Based on the CDR3 plus reference TRBV2 and TRBJ1-1, the full variable domain is EPEVTQTPSHQVTQMGQEVILRCVPISNHLYFYWYRQILGQKVEFLVSFYNNEISEKSEIFDDQFSVERPDGSNFTLKIRSTKLEDSAMYFCASSGYREHTEAFFGQGTRLTVV.

The rearrangement joins TRBV12-3 or TRBV12-4 to TRBJ1-5; D ambiguous. The CDR3 is 12 residues long. The V gene lost 3 bases and the J gene lost 3 bases, with 3 bases spanning the gap. The CDR3: CASSFSNQPQHF. The CDR3 DNA follows: TGTGCCAGCAGTTTCTCCAATCAGCCCCAGCATTTT.

J is TRBJ1-2 and V is TRBV27; D remains ambiguous. Germline CDR1 is MNHEY and CDR2 is SMNVEV (reference sequence). This CDR3 has 14 residues. Trimming took off 0 bases at V and 4 bases at J, with 9 bases between the two ends. The CDR3 DNA reads TGTGCCAGCAGTTTATCCAACACGGTCTATGGCTACACCTTC. Its protein is CASSLSNTVYGYTF.